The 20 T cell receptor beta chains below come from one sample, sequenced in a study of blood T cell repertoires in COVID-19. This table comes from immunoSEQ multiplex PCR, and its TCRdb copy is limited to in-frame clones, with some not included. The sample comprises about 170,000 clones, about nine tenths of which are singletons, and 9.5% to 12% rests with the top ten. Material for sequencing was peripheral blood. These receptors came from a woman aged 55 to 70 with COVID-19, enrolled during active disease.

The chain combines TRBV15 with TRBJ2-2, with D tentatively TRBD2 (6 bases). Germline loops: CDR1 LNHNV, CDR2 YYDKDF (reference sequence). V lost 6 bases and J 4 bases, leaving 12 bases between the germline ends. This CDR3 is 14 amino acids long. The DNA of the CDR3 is TGTGCCACCAGGGGGACTCATCCCACCGGGGAGCTGTTTTTT. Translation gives CATRGTHPTGELFF.

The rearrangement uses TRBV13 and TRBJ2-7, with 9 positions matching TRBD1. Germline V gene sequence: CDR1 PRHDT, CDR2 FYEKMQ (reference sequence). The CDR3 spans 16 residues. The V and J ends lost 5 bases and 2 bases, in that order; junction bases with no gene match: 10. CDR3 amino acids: CASSPWGQGGTYEQYF. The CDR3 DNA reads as TGTGCCAGCAGCCCATGGGGACAGGGTGGCACCTACGAGCAGTACTTC.

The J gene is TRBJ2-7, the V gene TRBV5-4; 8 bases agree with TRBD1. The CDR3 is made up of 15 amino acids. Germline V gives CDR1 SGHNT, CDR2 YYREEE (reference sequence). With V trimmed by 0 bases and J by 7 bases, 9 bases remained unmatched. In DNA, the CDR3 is TGTGCCAGCAGCTTGGGGGCGGACAGGGCCTGGGAGCAGTACTTC. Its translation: CASSLGADRAWEQYF.

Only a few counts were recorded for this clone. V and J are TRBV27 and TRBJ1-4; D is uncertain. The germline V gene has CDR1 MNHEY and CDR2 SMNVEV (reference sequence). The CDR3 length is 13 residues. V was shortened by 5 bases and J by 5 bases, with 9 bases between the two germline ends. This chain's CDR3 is CASSGLWNEKLFF. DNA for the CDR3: TGTGCCAGCAGTGGCCTGTGGAATGAAAAACTGTTTTTT. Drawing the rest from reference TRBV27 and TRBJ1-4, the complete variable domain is EAQVTQNPRYLITVTGKKLTVTCSQNMNHEYMSWYRQDPGLGLRQIYYSMNVEVTDKGDVPEGYKVSRKEKRNFPLILESPSPNQTSLYFCASSGLWNEKLFFGSGTQLSVL.

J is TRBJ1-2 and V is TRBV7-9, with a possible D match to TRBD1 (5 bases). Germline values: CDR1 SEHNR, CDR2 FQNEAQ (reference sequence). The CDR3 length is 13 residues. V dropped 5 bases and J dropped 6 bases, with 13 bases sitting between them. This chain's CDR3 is CASSPRGTDGYTF. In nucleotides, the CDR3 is TGTGCCAGCAGCCCTCGGGGGACGGATGGCTACACCTTC.

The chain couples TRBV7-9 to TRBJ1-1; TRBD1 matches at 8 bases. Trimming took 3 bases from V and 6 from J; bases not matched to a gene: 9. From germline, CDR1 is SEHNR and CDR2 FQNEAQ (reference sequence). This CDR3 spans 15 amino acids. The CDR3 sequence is CASSFRTGYTAEAFF. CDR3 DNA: TGTGCCAGCAGCTTCCGGACAGGGTATACAGCTGAAGCTTTCTTT.

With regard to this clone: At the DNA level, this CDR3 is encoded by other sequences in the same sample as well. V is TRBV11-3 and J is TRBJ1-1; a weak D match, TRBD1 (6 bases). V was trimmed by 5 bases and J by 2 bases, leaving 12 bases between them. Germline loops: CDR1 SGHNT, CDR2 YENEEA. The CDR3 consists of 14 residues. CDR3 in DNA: TGTGCCAGCAGCCCCAGAGGGACAAACACTGAAGCTTTCTTT. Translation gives CASSPRGTNTEAFF.

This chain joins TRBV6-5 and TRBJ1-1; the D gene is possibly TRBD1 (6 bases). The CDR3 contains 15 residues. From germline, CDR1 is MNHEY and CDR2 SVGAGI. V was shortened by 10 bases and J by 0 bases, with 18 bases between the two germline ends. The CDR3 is CAIAPGANMNTEAFF. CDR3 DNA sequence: TGTGCCATCGCCCCAGGGGCTAACATGAACACTGAAGCTTTCTTT.

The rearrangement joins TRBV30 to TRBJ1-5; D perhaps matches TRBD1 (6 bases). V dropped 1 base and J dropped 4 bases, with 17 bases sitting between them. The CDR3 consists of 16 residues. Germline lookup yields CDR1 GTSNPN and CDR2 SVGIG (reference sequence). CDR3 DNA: TGTGCCTGGAGTGCAGACACAGGGATGGGGAATCAGCCCCAGCATTTT. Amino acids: CAWSADTGMGNQPQHF.

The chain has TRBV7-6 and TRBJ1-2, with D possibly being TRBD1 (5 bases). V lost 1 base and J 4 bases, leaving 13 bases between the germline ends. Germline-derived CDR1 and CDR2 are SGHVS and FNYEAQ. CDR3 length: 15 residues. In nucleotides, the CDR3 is TGTGCCAGCAGCTTAGGCGATGGGCAGGGCTATGGCTACACCTTC. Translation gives CASSLGDGQGYGYTF.

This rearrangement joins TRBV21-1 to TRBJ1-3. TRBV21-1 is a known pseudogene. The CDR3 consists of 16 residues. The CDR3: CASSIEALSSGNTIYF. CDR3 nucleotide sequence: TGTGCCAGCAGCATTGAAGCCTTAAGCTCTGGAAACACCATATATTTT.

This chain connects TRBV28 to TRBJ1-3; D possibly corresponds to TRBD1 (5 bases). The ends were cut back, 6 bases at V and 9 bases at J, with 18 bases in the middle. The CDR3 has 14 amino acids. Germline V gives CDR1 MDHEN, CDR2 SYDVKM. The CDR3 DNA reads TGTGCCAGCAGGGGGAGGGGCCTCGATCCCACCATATATTTT. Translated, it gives CASRGRGLDPTIYF. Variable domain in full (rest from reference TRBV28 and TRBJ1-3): DVKVTQSSRYLVKRTGEKVFLECVQDMDHENMFWYRQDPGLGLRLIYFSYDVKMKEKGDIPEGYSVSREKKERFSLILESASTNQTSMYLCASRGRGLDPTIYFGEGSWLTVV.

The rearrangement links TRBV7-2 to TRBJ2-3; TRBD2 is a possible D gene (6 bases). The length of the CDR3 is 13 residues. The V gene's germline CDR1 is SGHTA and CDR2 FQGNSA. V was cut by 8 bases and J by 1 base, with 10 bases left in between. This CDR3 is CASHASGTDTQYF. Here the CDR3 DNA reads TGTGCCAGCCATGCTAGCGGCACAGATACGCAGTATTTT.

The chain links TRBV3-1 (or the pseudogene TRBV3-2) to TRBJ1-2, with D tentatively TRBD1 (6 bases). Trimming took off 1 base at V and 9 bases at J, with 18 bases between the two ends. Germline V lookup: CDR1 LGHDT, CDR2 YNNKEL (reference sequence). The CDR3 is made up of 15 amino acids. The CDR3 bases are TGTGCCAGCAGCCAAGTAAGGGGCACAGGGAGCAGCTACACCTTC. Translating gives CASSQVRGTGSSYTF.

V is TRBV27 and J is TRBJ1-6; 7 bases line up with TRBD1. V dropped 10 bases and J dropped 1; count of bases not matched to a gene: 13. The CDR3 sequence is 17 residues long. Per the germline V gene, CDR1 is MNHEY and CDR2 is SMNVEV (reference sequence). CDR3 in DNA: TGTGCCACCCCTGGACAGGCCCTGGGGTCCTATAATTCACCCCTCCACTTT. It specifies CATPGQALGSYNSPLHF.

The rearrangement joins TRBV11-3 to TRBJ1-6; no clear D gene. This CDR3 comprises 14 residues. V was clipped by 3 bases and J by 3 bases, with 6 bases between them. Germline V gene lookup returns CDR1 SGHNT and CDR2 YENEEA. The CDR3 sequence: CASSLGHYNSPLHF. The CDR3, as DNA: TGTGCCAGCAGCTTGGGCCACTATAATTCACCCCTCCACTTT.

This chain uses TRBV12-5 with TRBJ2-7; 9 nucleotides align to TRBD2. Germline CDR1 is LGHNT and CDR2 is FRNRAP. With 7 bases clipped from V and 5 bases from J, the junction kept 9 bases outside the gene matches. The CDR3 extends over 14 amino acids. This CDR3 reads CASASGTSFHEQYF. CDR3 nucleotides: TGTGCTAGTGCCTCCGGGACTAGCTTCCACGAGCAGTACTTC.

This CDR3 reads CASSYLRESPLHF. The CDR3 region has the DNA TGTGCCAGCAGTTACCTCAGGGAATCACCCCTCCACTTT. The J gene is TRBJ1-6, the V gene TRBV6-5; a possible D gene is TRBD1 (5 bases). Germline CDR1 is MNHEY and CDR2 is SVGAGI. The CDR3 is 13 amino acids. V lost 2 bases to trimming and J lost 10 bases, with 9 bases between them.

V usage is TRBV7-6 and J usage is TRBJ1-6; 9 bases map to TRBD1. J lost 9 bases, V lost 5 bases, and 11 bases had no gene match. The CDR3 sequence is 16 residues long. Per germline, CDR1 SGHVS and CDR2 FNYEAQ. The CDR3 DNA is TGTGCCAGCAGCCCCAGGGGACAGGGATTAGCTTCACCCCTCCACTTT. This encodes CASSPRGQGLASPLHF.

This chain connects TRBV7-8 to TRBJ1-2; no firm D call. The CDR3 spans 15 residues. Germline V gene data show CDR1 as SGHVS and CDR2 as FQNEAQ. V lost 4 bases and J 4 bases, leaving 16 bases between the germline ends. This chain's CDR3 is CASSSQATGGYGYTF. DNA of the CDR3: TGTGCCAGCAGCTCCCAGGCCACGGGAGGCTATGGCTACACCTTC.